A selection of T cell receptor beta chains follows, all from one sample in a study of radiation and T cells in renal cell carcinoma. Some clones are missing from TCRdb's copy, which holds only in-frame ones; the method was immunoSEQ multiplex PCR. The table lists approximately 140,000 clones, roughly nine tenths of them singletons, with around 4.4% in the top ten. Sequenced here: blood, sampled from a patient whose treatment included radiotherapy and nephrectomy. These receptors were obtained from a woman in her sixties or seventies with renal cell carcinoma. Each CDR3 is given with its conserved first and last residue. D genes are given only for firm matches. The size of a clone is reported for some rows only, either as once, few or many, or as a class for expanded clones.

abundance,d_gene,v_gene,j_gene,CDR3aa,CDR3nt
.,TRBD2,TRBV7-6,TRBJ2-7,CASSPGLGFASEQYF,TGTGCCAGCAGTCCCGGACTAGGTTTTGCTTCCGAGCAGTACTTC
.,TRBD1,TRBV2,TRBJ1-5,CASRTGTVSQPQHF,TGTGCCAGCAGGACCGGGACAGTCAGTCAGCCCCAGCATTTT
.,TRBD2,TRBV30,TRBJ2-5,CAWNAPGSGDETQYF,TGTGCCTGGAACGCACCGGGGAGCGGGGACGAGACCCAGTACTTC
once,TRBD2,TRBV5-4,TRBJ2-3,CASSFPGLAKTSTDTQYF,TGTGCCAGCAGCTTTCCGGGACTAGCGAAAACTAGCACAGATACGCAGTATTTT
.,TRBD1,TRBV19,TRBJ2-2,CASTLNTGQWNTGELFF,TGTGCCAGTACCCTGAATACGGGACAGTGGAACACCGGGGAGCTGTTTTTT
.,TRBD2,TRBV9,TRBJ2-2,CASSVLAGAAAGELFF,TGTGCCAGCAGCGTTTTAGCGGGGGCTGCCGCCGGGGAGCTGTTTTTT
.,.,TRBV28,TRBJ1-4,CASSWDATNEKLFF,TGTGCCAGCAGTTGGGACGCAACTAATGAAAAACTGTTTTTT
once,.,TRBV6-6,TRBJ2-7,CASSPTPYEQYF,TGTGCCAGCAGTCCAACCCCCTACGAGCAGTACTTC
.,.,TRBV2,TRBJ2-2,CASSEQGLNTGELFF,TGTGCCAGCAGCGAACAGGGACTGAACACCGGGGAGCTGTTTTTT
few,.,TRBV19,TRBJ1-4,CASSPGAVGKLFF,TGTGCCAGTAGCCCGGGGGCAGTTGGAAAACTGTTTTTT
.,TRBD1,TRBV28,TRBJ1-1,CASSSGQGDDTEAFF,TGTGCCAGCAGTTCCGGACAGGGGGATGACACTGAAGCTTTCTTT
few,.,TRBV9,TRBJ1-1,CASSVSWDGEAFF,TGTGCCAGCAGCGTGAGTTGGGACGGTGAAGCTTTCTTT
once,.,TRBV19,TRBJ1-2,CASSLETDGYTF,TGTGCCAGTAGTCTTGAGACGGATGGCTACACCTTC
.,TRBD1,TRBV28,TRBJ1-2,CASRQGAGGYGYTF,TGTGCCAGCAGACAGGGGGCGGGCGGCTATGGCTACACCTTC
.,.,TRBV7-2,TRBJ2-3,CASSLVGNTDTQYF,TGTGCCAGCAGCTTAGTAGGGAACACAGATACGCAGTATTTT
.,TRBD1,TRBV13,TRBJ1-3,CASSKTGAGNTIYF,TGTGCCAGCAGCAAGACAGGGGCTGGAAACACCATATATTTT